This TCR beta chain was identified in a study of control samples from healthy donors and cancer patients. TCRdb keeps only in-frame clones here, not all; method: immunoSEQ multiplex PCR. This table holds approximately 160,000 clones, approximately 94% found once. The CDR3 consists of 15 residues. Germline assignment: CDR1 SQVTM and CDR2 ANQGSEA. The V end was cut by 7 bases, the J end by 6 bases, with 24 bases between. This sequence originates from a woman under 30 in good health. The chain has TRBV29-1 and TRBJ1-1; possible D gene TRBD1, 5 bases. The sequenced material came from blood. CDR3 region: CSGETPGLPNAEAFF. In DNA, the CDR3 is TGCAGCGGCGAAACACCAGGGCTCCCCAACGCTGAAGCTTTCTTT.